This T cell receptor beta chain was sequenced during a study of blood T cell repertoires in COVID-19. Whole-study context: Collection of acute and convalescent COVID-19 samples took place in the United States, Italy and Spain.

V lost 5 bases, J lost 2 bases, and 13 bases lay in between. From germline, CDR1 is MNHEY and CDR2 SVGAGI. The CDR3 length is 14 residues. Enrolled during active infection, Seattle patients were then followed longitudinally. Sequencing was performed with immunoSEQ multiplex PCR; in TCRdb, only in-frame clones are kept and a portion is missing. The sample holds approximately 210,000 clones, 80% to 90% seen once. The chain combines TRBV6-5 with TRBJ2-7; weak D call: TRBD1 (6 bases). This receptor was taken from a man aged 50 to 60 with COVID-19, enrolled during active disease. The material sequenced was peripheral blood. CDR3 DNA: TGTGCCAGCAGTCCATACAGGGAGACCTACGAGCAGTACTTC. Translated, it gives CASSPYRETYEQYF.